This T cell receptor beta chain was identified in a study of blood T cell repertoires in COVID-19. About the study: COVID-19 samples from acute and convalescent phases originated in the United States, Italy and Spain. The cDNA or gDNA used as material had been derived from T cells, B-cell-depleted T cells, or PBMCs.

Original data processing: Estimation of nucleated cell counts relied on the amplification of reference gene primers. Data came from immunoSEQ multiplex PCR; TCRdb stores just in-frame clones and leaves some out. V and J calls and clone size are given by that table; D and trimming were obtained from the DNA. The sample contains 200,000 to 250,000 clones, around 80% of which appear only once. Germline CDR1 MNHEY, CDR2 SMNVEV (reference sequence). Trimming at V came to 7 bases and at J to 1 base, leaving 6 bases not matched to a gene. This CDR3 comprises 15 residues. The rearrangement links TRBV27 to TRBJ1-1; 10 bases are a match to TRBD1. The TCR comes from an older woman who had recovered from COVID-19. Specimen: peripheral blood. The CDR3 region is CASTKTGGWNTEAFF. DNA for the CDR3: TGTGCCAGCACCAAGACAGGGGGCTGGAACACTGAAGCTTTCTTT.